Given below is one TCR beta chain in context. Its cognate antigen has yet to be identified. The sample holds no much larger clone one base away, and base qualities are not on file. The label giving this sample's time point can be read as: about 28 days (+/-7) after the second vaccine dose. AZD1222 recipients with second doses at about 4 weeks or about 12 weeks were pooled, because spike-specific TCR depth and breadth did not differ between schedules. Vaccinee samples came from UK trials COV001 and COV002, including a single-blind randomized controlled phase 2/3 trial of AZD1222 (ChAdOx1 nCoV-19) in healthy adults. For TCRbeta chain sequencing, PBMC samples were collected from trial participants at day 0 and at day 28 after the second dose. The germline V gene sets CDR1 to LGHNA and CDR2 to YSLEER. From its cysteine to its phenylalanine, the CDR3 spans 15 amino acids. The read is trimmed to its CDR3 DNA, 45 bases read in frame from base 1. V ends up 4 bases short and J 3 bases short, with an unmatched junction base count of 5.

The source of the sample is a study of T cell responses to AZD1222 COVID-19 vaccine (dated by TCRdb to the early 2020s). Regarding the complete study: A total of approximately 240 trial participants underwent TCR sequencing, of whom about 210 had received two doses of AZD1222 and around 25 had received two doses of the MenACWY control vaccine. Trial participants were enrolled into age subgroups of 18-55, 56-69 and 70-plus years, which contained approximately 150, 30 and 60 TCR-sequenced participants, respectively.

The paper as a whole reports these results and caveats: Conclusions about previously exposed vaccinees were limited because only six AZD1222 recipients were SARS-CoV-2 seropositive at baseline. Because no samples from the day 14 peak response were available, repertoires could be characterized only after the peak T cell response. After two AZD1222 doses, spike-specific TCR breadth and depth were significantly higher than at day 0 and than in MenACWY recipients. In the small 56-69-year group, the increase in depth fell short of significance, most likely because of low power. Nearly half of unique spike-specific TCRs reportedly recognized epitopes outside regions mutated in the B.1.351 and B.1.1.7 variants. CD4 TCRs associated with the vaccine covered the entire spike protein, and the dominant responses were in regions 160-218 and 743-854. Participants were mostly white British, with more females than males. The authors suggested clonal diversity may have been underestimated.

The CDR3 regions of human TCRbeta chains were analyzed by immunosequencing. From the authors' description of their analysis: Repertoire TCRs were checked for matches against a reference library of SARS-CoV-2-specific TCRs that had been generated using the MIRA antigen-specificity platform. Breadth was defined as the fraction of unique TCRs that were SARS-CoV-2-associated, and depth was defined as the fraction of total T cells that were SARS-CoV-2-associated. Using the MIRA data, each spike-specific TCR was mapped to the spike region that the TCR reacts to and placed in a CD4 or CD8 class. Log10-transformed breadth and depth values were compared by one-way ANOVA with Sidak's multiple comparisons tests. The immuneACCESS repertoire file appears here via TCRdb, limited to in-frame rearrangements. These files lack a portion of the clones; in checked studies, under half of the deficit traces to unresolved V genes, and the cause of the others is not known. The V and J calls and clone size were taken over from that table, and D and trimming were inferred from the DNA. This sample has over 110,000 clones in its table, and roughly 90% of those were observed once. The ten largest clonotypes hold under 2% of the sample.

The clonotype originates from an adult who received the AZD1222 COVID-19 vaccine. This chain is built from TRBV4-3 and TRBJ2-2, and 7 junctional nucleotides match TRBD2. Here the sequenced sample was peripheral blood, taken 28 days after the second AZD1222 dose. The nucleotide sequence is TGCGCCAGCAGCCGAGAGGGAGGGTACACCGGGGAGCTGTTTTTT. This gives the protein CASSREGGYTGELFF.